The T cell receptor beta chain described here comes from a study of cytomegalovirus exposure and HLA in healthy donors. The study, taken as a whole, reports: In a later analysis, TCR beta V- and J-gene trimming was associated with a missense DCLRE1C variant. For cytomegalovirus status, the classifier reportedly gave diagnoses with high specificity and sensitivity. The study assumed roughly uniform donor sequencing depth for presence/absence analyses. Cytomegalovirus-associated status was assigned to roughly 160 TCR beta chains.

As to this clone: Its antigen remains unidentified.

PCR used 60 Vbeta primers and 13 Jbeta primers. Profiled with immunoSEQ multiplex PCR; TCRdb holds only in-frame clones, not every one. Of under 200,000 clones listed, roughly 70% are singletons. Material for sequencing was PBMCs. This TCR came from a middle-aged woman in good health and CMV-seropositive.

CDR3 nucleotide sequence: TGTGCCAGCAGCTTTGGTAGGGGGGAGACCCAGTACTTC. Encoded protein: CASSFGRGETQYF. The chain carries TRBV7-2 and TRBJ2-5; a weak D match, TRBD1 (6 bases). The CDR3 loop spans 13 amino acids. Germline CDR1 and CDR2: SGHTA and FQGNSA. The germline V and J ends were trimmed by 3 bases and 5 bases, with 10 bases remaining between them.